The rows below give T cell receptor beta chains drawn from one sample of a study of T cells in Graves' hyperthyroidism and ophthalmopathy. TCRdb independently ran MiXCR on the multiplex PCR reads; one entry per CDR3 protein. The top ten hold about 30% of the sample, which has approximately 360,000 distinct CDR3 sequences, around 16% seen once. Sequenced: blood. These receptors were taken from a woman aged 18-29 years with Graves' hyperthyroidism that later progressed to Graves' ophthalmopathy. CDR3s include the opening cysteine and the closing phenylalanine or tryptophan. D genes are given only for firm matches. Clone size is not always given. Where it is, it says once, few, many or a class for expanded clones.

v_call	clone_size	d_call	j_call	cdr3_aa	cdr3_nt
TRBV12-3/TRBV12-4	many	TRBD2	TRBJ2-3	CASSLERRAGGTQYF	TGTGCCAGCAGTTTAGAAAGGAGAGCGGGAGGGACGCAGTATTTT
TRBV6-1	NA	NA	TRBJ2-1	CASRTATYNEQFF	TGTGCCAGCCGGACAGCAACCTACAATGAGCAGTTCTTC
TRBV7-8	few	NA	TRBJ1-1	CASSLAGGSMNTEAFF	TGTGCCAGCAGCTTAGCCGGGGGCTCGATGAACACTGAAGCTTTCTTT
TRBV27	few	NA	TRBJ1-5	CARLERNQPQHF	TGTGCCAGGTTAGAAAGAAATCAGCCCCAGCATTTT
TRBV28	many	NA	TRBJ1-2	CASSFTPNYGYTF	TGTGCCAGCAGTTTCACACCGAACTATGGCTACACCTTC
TRBV20-1	many	NA	TRBJ2-3	CSAERGDTQYF	TGCAGTGCGGAAAGGGGAGATACGCAGTATTTT
TRBV28	many	TRBD2	TRBJ2-7	CASSLELRGTSGRNTYEQYF	TGTGCCAGCAGTTTAGAATTGAGGGGTACTAGCGGGAGGAACACCTACGAGCAGTACTTC
TRBV6-2/TRBV6-3	many	TRBD2	TRBJ2-1	CASSYSGGRTYNEQFF	TGTGCCAGCAGTTACTCAGGCGGGAGAACCTACAATGAGCAGTTCTTC
TRBV6-1	many	TRBD1	TRBJ2-5	CASSGQGSQETQYF	TGTGCCAGCAGCGGACAGGGTAGCCAAGAGACCCAGTACTTC
TRBV5-1	many	TRBD1	TRBJ1-2	CASSLIIATGTENYGYTF	TGCGCCAGCAGCTTGATCATCGCGACCGGGACAGAGAACTATGGCTACACCTTC
TRBV4-2	few	TRBD2	TRBJ2-1	CASSQDPGLASNEQFF	TGTGCCAGCAGCCAGGATCCGGGACTAGCGAGCAATGAGCAGTTCTTC
TRBV2	many	NA	TRBJ1-4	CASSVQTLGEKLFF	TGTGCCAGCAGTGTGCAGACTCTAGGTGAAAAACTGTTTTTT
TRBV20-1	many	NA	TRBJ1-1	CSARYHSTNTEAFF	TGCAGTGCTAGGTATCATTCGACGAACACTGAAGCTTTCTTT
TRBV7-8	many	NA	TRBJ1-1	CASSPTWNTEAFF	TGTGCCAGCAGCCCAACATGGAACACTGAAGCTTTCTTT
TRBV28	NA	TRBD1	TRBJ2-1	CALHRQGKFNEQFF	TGTGCCTTACACAGACAGGGTAAATTCAATGAGCAGTTCTTC
TRBV12-3/TRBV12-4	many	NA	TRBJ2-7	CASNQGPYEQYF	TGTGCCAGCAACCAGGGTCCCTACGAGCAGTACTTC
TRBV12-3/TRBV12-4	many	TRBD1	TRBJ2-7	CASGRQGSEQYF	TGTGCCAGCGGACGACAGGGGAGCGAGCAGTACTTC
TRBV20-1	NA	NA	TRBJ2-3	CSAEEGVRNTDTQYF	TGCAGTGCAGAAGAAGGGGTACGAAACACAGATACGCAGTATTTT
TRBV15	many	NA	TRBJ2-7	CATSRAPGSSYEQYF	TGTGCCACCAGCAGAGCCCCAGGGAGCTCCTACGAGCAGTACTTC
TRBV6-1	NA	NA	TRBJ2-5	CASTLEGAGETQYF	TGTGCCAGCACCCTGGAGGGGGCAGGAGAGACCCAGTACTTC
TRBV5-6	NA	NA	TRBJ1-1	CASSLDLNTEAFF	TGTGCCAGCAGCTTGGACCTTAACACTGAAGCTTTCTTT
TRBV20-1	many	NA	TRBJ2-2	CSAREGRYGYDTGELFF	TGCAGTGCTAGAGAGGGGCGTTATGGGTACGACACCGGGGAGCTGTTTTTT
TRBV5-1	few	NA	TRBJ1-4	CASSIASGPAGKLFF	TGCGCCAGCAGCATAGCGTCCGGGCCTGCCGGAAAACTGTTTTTT
TRBV5-1	many	TRBD1	TRBJ1-6	CASSLGQGANSPLHF	TGCGCCAGCAGCCTAGGACAGGGGGCGAACTCACCCCTCCACTTT
TRBV20-1	many	NA	TRBJ2-3	CSAFDQDTQYF	TGCAGTGCTTTCGACCAAGATACGCAGTATTTT
TRBV5-6	few	TRBD2	TRBJ2-5	CASRAGVSETQYF	TGTGCCAGCAGAGCGGGAGTTTCGGAGACCCAGTACTTC
TRBV4-2	many	NA	TRBJ1-4	CASSQDIRRGNEKLFF	TGTGCCAGCAGCCAAGATATAAGAAGGGGGAATGAAAAACTGTTTTTT
TRBV27	many	TRBD2	TRBJ2-7	CASSAPGTSGILEQYF	TGTGCCAGCAGTGCCCCCGGGACTAGCGGGATTCTCGAGCAGTACTTC
TRBV28	many	TRBD1	TRBJ2-2	CASSLPRGQGPNTGELFF	TGTGCCAGCAGTTTACCCCGTGGACAGGGGCCGAACACCGGGGAGCTGTTTTTT
TRBV5-1	many	TRBD2	TRBJ2-1	CASRTSGTYNEQFF	TGCGCCAGCAGGACTAGCGGGACCTACAATGAGCAGTTCTTC
TRBV28	many	NA	TRBJ1-6	CASSPEVTGQYSPLHF	TGTGCCAGCAGTCCGGAGGTCACAGGCCAGTATTCACCCCTCCACTTT
TRBV9	NA	NA	TRBJ2-1	CASSVSGSGRGRNEQFF	TGTGCCAGCAGCGTAAGTGGTAGCGGACGGGGACGAAATGAGCAGTTCTTC
TRBV20-1	NA	NA	TRBJ1-2	CSARGSPTDRNYGYTF	TGCAGTGCTAGAGGATCTCCGACGGACCGAAACTATGGCTACACCTTC
TRBV5-1	many	TRBD2	TRBJ2-1	CASSPISGSVSNEQFF	TGCGCCAGCAGCCCAATTAGCGGGAGCGTAAGTAATGAGCAGTTCTTC
TRBV5-6	NA	TRBD1	TRBJ1-2	CASSFGPGTGYDGYTF	TGTGCCAGCAGCTTTGGGCCCGGGACAGGGTACGATGGCTACACCTTC
TRBV6-1	few	NA	TRBJ2-1	CASSETGNEQFF	TGTGCCAGCAGTGAAACGGGAAATGAGCAGTTCTTC
TRBV12-3/TRBV12-4	many	TRBD1	TRBJ1-5	CASSSRGTGSNQPQHF	TGTGCCAGCAGTTCCCGTGGGACAGGAAGCAATCAGCCCCAGCATTTT
TRBV25-1	NA	NA	TRBJ2-1	CASRRIQSRQSAYNEQFF	TGTGCCAGCAGGAGAATCCAATCCCGACAGAGTGCTTACAATGAGCAGTTCTTC
TRBV12-3/TRBV12-4	NA	TRBD2	TRBJ2-7	CASIREGFGEQYF	TGTGCCAGCATACGGGAGGGGTTCGGCGAGCAGTACTTC
TRBV6-1	many	TRBD2	TRBJ2-1	CASSPLGLGGNEQFF	TGTGCCAGCAGTCCACTGGGACTAGGTGGGAATGAGCAGTTCTTC
TRBV5-1	many	NA	TRBJ2-7	CASSLGSRTYEQYF	TGCGCCAGCAGCTTGGGGAGCAGAACCTACGAGCAGTACTTC
TRBV20-1	many	NA	TRBJ2-7	CSAASPQRNVEQYF	TGCAGTGCAGCGTCTCCCCAGCGGAATGTGGAGCAGTACTTC
TRBV4-3	few	TRBD2	TRBJ2-7	CASSPTSTSTAYEQYF	TGCGCCAGCAGCCCGACTTCGACTAGCACTGCCTACGAGCAGTACTTC
TRBV15	many	NA	TRBJ1-1	CATRAGNTEAFF	TGTGCCACCAGAGCAGGGAACACTGAAGCTTTCTTT